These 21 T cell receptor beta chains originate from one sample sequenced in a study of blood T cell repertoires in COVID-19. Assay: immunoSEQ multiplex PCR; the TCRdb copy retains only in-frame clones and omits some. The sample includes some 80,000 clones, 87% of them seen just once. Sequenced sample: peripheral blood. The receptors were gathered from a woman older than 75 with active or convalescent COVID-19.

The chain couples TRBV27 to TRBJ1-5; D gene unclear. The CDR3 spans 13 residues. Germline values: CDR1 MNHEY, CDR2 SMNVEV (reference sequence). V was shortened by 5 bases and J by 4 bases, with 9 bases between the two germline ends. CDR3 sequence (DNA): TGTGCCAGCAGTCTCAACAGAAATCAGCCCCAGCATTTT. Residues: CASSLNRNQPQHF.

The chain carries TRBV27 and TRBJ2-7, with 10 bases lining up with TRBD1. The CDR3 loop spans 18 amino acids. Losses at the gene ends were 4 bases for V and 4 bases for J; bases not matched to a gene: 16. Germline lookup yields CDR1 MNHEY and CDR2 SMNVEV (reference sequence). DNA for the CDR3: TGTGCCAGCAGTTACAAAACCCCCGGGACAGGGGCCGCGTACGAGCAGTACTTC. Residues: CASSYKTPGTGAAYEQYF.

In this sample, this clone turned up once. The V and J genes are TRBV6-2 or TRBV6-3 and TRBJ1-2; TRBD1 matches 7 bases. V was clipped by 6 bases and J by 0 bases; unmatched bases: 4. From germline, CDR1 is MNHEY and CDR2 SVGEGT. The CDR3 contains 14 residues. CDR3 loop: CASSPGQTNYGYTF. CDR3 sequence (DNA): TGTGCCAGCAGCCCGGGACAGACTAACTATGGCTACACCTTC.

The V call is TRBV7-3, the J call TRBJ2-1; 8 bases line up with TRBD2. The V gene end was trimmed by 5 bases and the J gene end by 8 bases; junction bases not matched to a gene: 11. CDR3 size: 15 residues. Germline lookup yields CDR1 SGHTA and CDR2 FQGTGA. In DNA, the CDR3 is TGTGCCAGCAGCCCTGTCGGGGGGGGCCCGGATGAGCAGTTCTTC. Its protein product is CASSPVGGGPDEQFF.

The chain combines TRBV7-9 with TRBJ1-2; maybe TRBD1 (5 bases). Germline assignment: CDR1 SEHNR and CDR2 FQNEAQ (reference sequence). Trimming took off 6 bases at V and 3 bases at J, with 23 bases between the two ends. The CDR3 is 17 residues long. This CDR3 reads CASRPPGAGRGDYGYTF. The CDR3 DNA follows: TGTGCCAGCAGACCTCCTGGGGCAGGGCGGGGGGACTATGGCTACACCTTC.

CDR3 sequence (DNA): TGTGCCAGCAGCTTTTATTCAGGGGTCTCTGAAGCTTTCTTT. Protein: CASSFYSGVSEAFF. V is TRBV5-6 and J is TRBJ1-1; the D gene is possibly TRBD1 (6 bases). V was trimmed by 2 bases and J by 6 bases, leaving 14 bases between them. The CDR3 covers 14 residues. The germline V gene encodes CDR1 SGHDT and CDR2 YYEEEE. Using reference TRBV5-6 and TRBJ1-1 for the parts outside the CDR3, the full variable domain is DAGVTQSPTHLIKTRGQQVTLRCSPKSGHDTVSWYQQALGQGPQFIFQYYEEEERQRGNFPDRFSGHQFPNYSSELNVNALLLGDSALYLCASSFYSGVSEAFFGQGTRLTVV.

For the CDR3, the DNA is TGTGCCACCAGTGTTCACAACAATGAGCAGTTCTTC. This gives the protein CATSVHNNEQFF. The rearrangement uses TRBV24-1 and TRBJ2-1; the D is unclear. The CDR3 sequence is 12 residues long. The germline V gene encodes CDR1 KGHDR and CDR2 SFDVKD. V was shortened by 5 bases and J by 5 bases, with 6 bases between the two germline ends.

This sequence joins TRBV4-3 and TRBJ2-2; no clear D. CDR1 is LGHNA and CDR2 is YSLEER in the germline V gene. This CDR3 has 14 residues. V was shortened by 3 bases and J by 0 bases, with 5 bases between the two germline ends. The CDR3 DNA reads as TGCGCCAGCAGCCAGTTCGCGAACACCGGGGAGCTGTTTTTT. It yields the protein CASSQFANTGELFF.

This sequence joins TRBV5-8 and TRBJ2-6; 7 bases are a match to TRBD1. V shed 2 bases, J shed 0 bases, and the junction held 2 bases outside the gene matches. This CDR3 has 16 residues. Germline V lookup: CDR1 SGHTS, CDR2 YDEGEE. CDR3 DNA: TGTGCCAGCAGCTTATGGACAGGCTCTGGGGCCAACGTCCTGACTTTC. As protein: CASSLWTGSGANVLTF.

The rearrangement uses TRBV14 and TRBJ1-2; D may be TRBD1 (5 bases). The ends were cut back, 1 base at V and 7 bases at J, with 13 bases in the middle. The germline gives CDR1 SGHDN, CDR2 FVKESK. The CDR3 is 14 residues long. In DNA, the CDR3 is TGTGCCAGCAGCCAAGTTGCAGGGTTGGGTGGCTACACCTTC. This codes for CASSQVAGLGGYTF.

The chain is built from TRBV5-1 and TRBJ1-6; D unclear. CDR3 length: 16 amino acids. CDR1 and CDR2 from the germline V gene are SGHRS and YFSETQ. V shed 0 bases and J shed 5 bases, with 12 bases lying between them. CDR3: CASSLAGSYNNSPLHF. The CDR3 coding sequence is TGCGCCAGCAGCTTGGCCGGGAGTTATAATAATTCACCCCTCCACTTT. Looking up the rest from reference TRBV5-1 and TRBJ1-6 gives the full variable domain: KAGVTQTPRYLIKTRGQQVTLSCSPISGHRSVSWYQQTPGQGLQFLFEYFSETQRNKGNFPGRFSGRQFSNSRSEMNVSTLELGDSALYLCASSLAGSYNNSPLHFGNGTRLTVT.

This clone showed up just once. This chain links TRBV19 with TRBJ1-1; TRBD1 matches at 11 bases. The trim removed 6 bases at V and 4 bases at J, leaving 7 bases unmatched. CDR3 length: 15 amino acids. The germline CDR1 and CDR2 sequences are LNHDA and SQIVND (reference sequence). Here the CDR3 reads CASRPGQGGGTEAFF. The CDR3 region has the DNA TGTGCCAGTAGGCCGGGACAGGGGGGCGGCACTGAAGCTTTCTTT. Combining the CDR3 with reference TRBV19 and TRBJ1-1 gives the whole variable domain DGGITQSPKYLFRKEGQNVTLSCEQNLNHDAMYWYRQDPGQGLRLIYYSQIVNDFQKGDIAEGYSVSREKKESFPLTVTSAQKNPTAFYLCASRPGQGGGTEAFFGQGTRLTVV.

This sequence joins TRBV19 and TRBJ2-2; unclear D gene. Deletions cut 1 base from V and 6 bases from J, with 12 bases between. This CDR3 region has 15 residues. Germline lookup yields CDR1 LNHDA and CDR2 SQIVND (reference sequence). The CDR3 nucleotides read TGTGCCAGTAGTATAGGGCTCACTACCCCCGGGGAGCTGTTTTTT. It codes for CASSIGLTTPGELFF.

CDR3 sequence: CAISDGQGRYEQYF. The CDR3 DNA is TGTGCCATCAGTGACGGACAGGGTAGATACGAGCAGTACTTC. This chain joins TRBV10-3 and TRBJ2-7, with 8 bases aligning to TRBD1. This CDR3 is built from 14 residues. Losses at the gene ends were 3 bases for V and 4 bases for J; bases not matched to a gene: 5. Germline-derived CDR1 and CDR2 are ENHRY and SYGVKD.

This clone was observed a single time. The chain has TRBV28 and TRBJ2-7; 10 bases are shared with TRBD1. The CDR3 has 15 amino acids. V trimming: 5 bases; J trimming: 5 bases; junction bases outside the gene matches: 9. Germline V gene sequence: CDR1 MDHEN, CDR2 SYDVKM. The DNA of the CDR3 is TGTGCCAGCAGTCCCCTCGGGACAGGGGACAACGAGCAGTACTTC. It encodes CASSPLGTGDNEQYF.

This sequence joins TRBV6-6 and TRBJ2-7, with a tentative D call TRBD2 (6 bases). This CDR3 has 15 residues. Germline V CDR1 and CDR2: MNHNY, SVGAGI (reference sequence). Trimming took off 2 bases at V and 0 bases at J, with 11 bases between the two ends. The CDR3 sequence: CASSYGGSGSYEQYF. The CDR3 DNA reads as TGTGCCAGCAGTTACGGTGGTAGCGGCTCCTACGAGCAGTACTTC.

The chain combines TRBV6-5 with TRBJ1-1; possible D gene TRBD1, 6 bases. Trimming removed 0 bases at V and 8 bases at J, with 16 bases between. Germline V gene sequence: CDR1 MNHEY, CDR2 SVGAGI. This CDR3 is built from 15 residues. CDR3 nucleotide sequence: TGTGCCAGCAGTTACTCGAATAGGCAGGGGCGCGAAGCTTTCTTT. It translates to CASSYSNRQGREAFF.

CDR3 residues: CASSFQGGTEAFF. Here the CDR3 DNA reads TGCGCCAGCAGCTTCCAGGGAGGGACTGAAGCTTTCTTT. J is TRBJ1-1 and V is TRBV5-1; possibly TRBD1 for D (5 bases). The CDR3 extends over 13 amino acids. Germline CDR1 and CDR2: SGHRS and YFSETQ. The germline V and J ends were trimmed by 2 bases and 5 bases, with 10 bases remaining between them.

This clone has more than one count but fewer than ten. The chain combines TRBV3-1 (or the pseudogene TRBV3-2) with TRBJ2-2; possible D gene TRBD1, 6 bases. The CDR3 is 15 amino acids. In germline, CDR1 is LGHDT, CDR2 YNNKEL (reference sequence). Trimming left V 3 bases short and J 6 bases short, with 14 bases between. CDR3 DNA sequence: TGTGCCAGCAGCCATTCCAGACAGGTACCCGGGGAGCTGTTTTTT. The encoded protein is CASSHSRQVPGELFF.

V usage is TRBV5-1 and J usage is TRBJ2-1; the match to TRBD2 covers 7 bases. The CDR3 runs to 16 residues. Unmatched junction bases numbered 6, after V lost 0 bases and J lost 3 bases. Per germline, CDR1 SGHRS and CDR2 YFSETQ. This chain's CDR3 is CASSLAASGGYNEQFF. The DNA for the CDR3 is TGCGCCAGCAGCTTGGCGGCTAGCGGAGGCTACAATGAGCAGTTCTTC.

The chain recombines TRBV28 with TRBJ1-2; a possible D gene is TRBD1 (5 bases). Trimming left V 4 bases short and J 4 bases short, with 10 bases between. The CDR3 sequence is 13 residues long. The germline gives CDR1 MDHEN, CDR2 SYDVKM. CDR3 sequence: CASSWGGSYGYTF. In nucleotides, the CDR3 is TGTGCCAGCAGTTGGGGGGGGTCCTATGGCTACACCTTC.